The 10 T cell receptor beta chains below come from one sample, sequenced in a study of blood T cells in healthy people across ages. Together with a sample-barcoded 5' primer, a J-beta primer mix was included in a second PCR lasting roughly 6 to 12 cycles. TCRdb ran MiXCR on the 5' RACE reads and lists one entry per CDR3 protein. The table records about 810,000 distinct CDR3 sequences, around 36% of them present only once. The sequencing sample was made of blood. The receptors here all came from a young man in good health.

The chain has TRBV5-1 and TRBJ1-4; D call uncertain. The CDR3 is made up of 14 amino acids. V gave up 5 bases and J gave up 0 bases, with 8 bases separating them. Germline CDR1 and CDR2: SGHRS and YFSETQ. In DNA form, the CDR3 reads TGCGCCAGCAGAGTGGGGACAACTAATGAAAAACTGTTTTTT. Translated, it gives CASRVGTTNEKLFF.

The V and J genes are TRBV5-1 and TRBJ2-1, with D possibly matching TRBD1 (6 bases). Germline V gene lookup returns CDR1 SGHRS and CDR2 YFSETQ. V was shortened by 0 bases and J by 5 bases, with 15 bases between the two germline ends. The CDR3 has 16 amino acids. The CDR3 nucleotides are TGCGCCAGCAGCTTGGCGTCCCGGGACAATAACAATGAGCAGTTCTTC. Residues: CASSLASRDNNNEQFF.

In regard to this clonotype: This could be a read error, since a much larger clone is one nucleotide away. This chain uses TRBV20-1 with TRBJ2-1, with D hard to call. CDR1 is DFQATT and CDR2 is SNEGSKA in the germline V gene (reference sequence). This CDR3 contains 12 residues. V was pared by 0 bases and J by 13 bases, with 13 bases between. The CDR3 loop reads CSARDVAETQFF. In DNA, the CDR3 is TGCAGTGCTAGAGATGTTGCGGAGACCCAGTTCTTC.

Remarks on this clonotype: Since a much larger clone is just one base distant, this may be a read error. This rearrangement joins TRBV5-1 to TRBJ1-2; D is uncertain. The CDR3 sequence is 13 residues long. Deletions cut 7 bases from V and 4 bases from J, with 14 bases between. Germline CDR1 SGHRS, CDR2 YFSETQ. The CDR3 protein is CASGVGTTYGYTF. The DNA for the CDR3 is TGCGCCAGCGGCGTCGGCACCACCTATGGCTACACCTTC.

Concerning this clonotype itself: A much more abundant neighbour one base away suggests this may be a read error. The J gene is TRBJ2-5, the V gene TRBV5-1; D ambiguous. The end of the DNA aligns better with TRBJ2-1, so the J call may be wrong. Germline V lookup: CDR1 SGHRS, CDR2 YFSETQ. The CDR3 has 14 amino acids. CDR3 sequence (DNA): TGCGCCAGCAGCTTGCCTTCGGATCAAGAGACCCAGTTCTTC. Translation gives CASSLPSDQETQFF.

This clonotype was seen a single time. The chain recombines TRBV6-2 or TRBV6-3 with TRBJ2-2; perhaps TRBD2 as D (7 bases). Germline CDR1 and CDR2: MNHEY and SVGEGT. This CDR3 has 14 residues. V was cut by 6 bases and J by 3 bases, with 11 bases left in between. The CDR3 region has the DNA TGTGCCAGCAGGGCCGGGGGGCACACCGGGGAGCTGTTTTTT. This encodes CASRAGGHTGELFF.

Concerning this clonotype: The junction and the germline gene differ at one end; a read error may be behind it. This chain uses TRBV9 with TRBJ2-3, with D maybe TRBD2 (7 bases). The CDR3 is made up of 18 amino acids. Germline V lookup: CDR1 SGDLS, CDR2 YYNGEE. CDR3 coding DNA: TGTGCCGGCAGCGCCGGAGAGGGGGGGGCCTATAGCACAGATACGCAGTATTTT. As protein: CAGSAGEGGAYSTDTQYF.

This clonotype was observed a few times. The chain recombines TRBV28 with TRBJ2-1, with 7 nucleotides matching TRBD1. CDR3 size: 10 residues. The V segment lost 6 bases and the J segment 11 bases; nucleotides outside the gene matches: 1. Looked up from germline, CDR1 is MDHEN and CDR2 is SYDVKM. CDR3 residues: CASRGQKQFF. CDR3 DNA sequence: TGTGCCAGCAGGGGACAGAAGCAGTTCTTC.

This chain uses TRBV2 with TRBJ2-1; D perhaps matches TRBD1 (5 bases). Germline-derived CDR1 and CDR2 are SNHLY and FYNNEI. The CDR3 is made up of 15 amino acids. With 11 bases removed from V and 2 bases from J, the gap between germline ends came to 19 bases. The CDR3 DNA reads as TGTGCCTCTCTTAGGCAAGGGGATCCCTACAATGAGCAGTTCTTC. Translated: CASLRQGDPYNEQFF.

The chain couples TRBV11-2 to TRBJ2-7, with 7 bases that match TRBD2. The CDR3 extends over 16 amino acids. J was trimmed by 1 base and V by 4 bases; bases with no gene match: 10. The germline V gene encodes CDR1 SGHAT and CDR2 FQNNGV. In nucleotides, the CDR3 is TGTGCCAGCAGCTGGAGGCTAGCGGAACTTTCCTACGAGCAGTACTTC. Translating it yields CASSWRLAELSYEQYF.